The 27 T cell receptor beta chains in this list originate from one sample, sequenced in a study of shared clonotypes between healthy human individuals. Using immunoSEQ multiplex PCR, the repertoire was profiled, and TCRdb retains in-frame clones only, with some absent. The sample consists of 600,000 to 800,000 clones, approximately 77% of them appearing once. Material for sequencing was memory CD4+ T cells sorted from blood. Subset of the sample: CD45RA-negative fraction. The receptors derive from a woman in her 30s in good health.

The V and J genes are TRBV7-2 and TRBJ1-5; D gene ambiguous. Looked up from germline, CDR1 is SGHTA and CDR2 is FQGNSA. Trimming left V 4 bases short and J 0 bases short, with 7 bases between. The CDR3 sequence is 14 residues long. The CDR3 region is CASSSQNSNQPQHF. As DNA, the CDR3 is TGTGCCAGCAGCTCACAGAATAGCAATCAGCCCCAGCATTTT.

As for this clone: Other DNA sequences in the sample encode the same CDR3. The chain combines TRBV28 with TRBJ1-5; D unclear. The V end was cut by 1 base, the J end by 4 bases, with 5 bases between. The CDR3 consists of 13 residues. Germline V gene lookup returns CDR1 MDHEN and CDR2 SYDVKM. CDR3 protein: CASSLYGNQPQHF. The CDR3, as DNA: TGTGCCAGCAGTTTATACGGGAATCAGCCCCAGCATTTT.

The chain employs TRBV7-7 and TRBJ2-2; D might be TRBD2 (6 bases). Trimming shortened V by 5 bases and J by 1 base, and 14 bases separated the two germline ends. The CDR3 is 16 amino acids. Germline CDR1 reads SSHAT; CDR2 reads FNYEAQ (reference sequence). CDR3 DNA sequence: TGTGCCAGCAGCCCCCATACGGGGGTGAACACCGGGGAGCTGTTTTTT. Translating gives CASSPHTGVNTGELFF. The full variable domain, with the rest looked up from reference TRBV7-7 and TRBJ2-2, is GAGVSQSPRYKVTKRGQDVTLRCDPISSHATLYWYQQALGQGPEFLTYFNYEAQPDKSGLPSDRFSAERPEGSISTLTIQRTEQRDSAMYRCASSPHTGVNTGELFFGEGSRLTVL.

The CDR3 DNA reads TGTGCCAGCAGCTTGACTAGCGGGAGGTTCGATGAGCAGTTCTTC. This gives the protein CASSLTSGRFDEQFF. The chain carries TRBV7-2 and TRBJ2-1, with 13 nucleotides matching TRBD2. The CDR3 length is 15 residues. Germline CDR1 SGHTA, CDR2 FQGNSA. Trimming removed 3 bases from V and 8 bases from J; junction bases left unmatched: 4.

The V gene is TRBV18, the J gene TRBJ2-1; D ambiguous. Looked up from germline, CDR1 is KGHSH and CDR2 is LQKENI. This CDR3 comprises 14 residues. V was shortened by 3 bases and J by 8 bases, with 14 bases between the two germline ends. CDR3 sequence (DNA): TGTGCCAGCTCACCGCGATTCCTGGTCGATGAGCAGTTCTTC. It yields the protein CASSPRFLVDEQFF.

This chain links TRBV4-1 with TRBJ2-3; maybe TRBD2 (6 bases). Trimming removed 5 bases from V and 4 bases from J, with 16 bases in between. CDR3 length: 15 amino acids. Looked up from germline, CDR1 is MGHRA and CDR2 is YSYEKL. DNA for the CDR3: TGCGCCAGCAGCTACCGGGGGACTGAATCAGATACGCAGTATTTT. The encoded protein is CASSYRGTESDTQYF.

This clone was seen a handful of times. The chain links TRBV28 to TRBJ1-2; 8 bases match TRBD1. This CDR3 is built from 15 residues. The germline V gene has CDR1 MDHEN and CDR2 SYDVKM. V lost 4 bases, J lost 0 bases, and 4 bases stayed unmatched. The CDR3 spells CASSSGQGANYGYTF. CDR3 coding DNA: TGTGCCAGCAGTTCCGGACAGGGAGCTAACTATGGCTACACCTTC.

The chain combines TRBV27 with TRBJ2-2; 11 nucleotides line up with TRBD1. The germline V gene encodes CDR1 MNHEY and CDR2 SMNVEV (reference sequence). Trimming at V came to 6 bases and at J to 7 bases, leaving 7 bases not matched to a gene. The CDR3 length is 15 residues. The CDR3 region has the DNA TGTGCCAGCAGGACCGGGACAGGGGGTTTCGGGGAGCTGTTTTTT. Protein product: CASRTGTGGFGELFF.

The rearrangement joins TRBV5-1 to TRBJ1-3; 7 bases map to TRBD1. The J segment lost 7 bases and the V segment lost 2 bases, leaving 12 bases of the junction unmatched. The CDR3 contains 16 residues. Germline CDR1 and CDR2: SGHRS and YFSETQ. The CDR3 sequence is CASSLKPGDSRNTIYF. CDR3 DNA: TGCGCCAGCAGCTTAAAGCCAGGGGACAGTAGGAACACCATATATTTT.

The rearrangement links TRBV5-6 to TRBJ2-4; D is undetermined. The CDR3 totals 11 residues. Germline loops: CDR1 SGHDT, CDR2 YYEEEE. With 0 bases removed from V and 10 bases from J, the gap between germline ends came to 5 bases. CDR3 coding DNA: TGTGCCAGCAGCTTGGAACAGATTCAGTACTTC. Translating gives CASSLEQIQYF.

The J gene is TRBJ2-7, the V gene TRBV7-9; 9 nucleotides agree with TRBD1. Germline trimming cut 5 bases from V and 3 bases from J; bases unmatched to any gene: 8. CDR3 size: 15 residues. Germline V gene data show CDR1 as SEHNR and CDR2 as FQNEAQ (reference sequence). CDR3 bases: TGTGCCAGCAGCCCTACGGGACAGGGACTCTACGAGCAGTACTTC. Translated: CASSPTGQGLYEQYF. The full variable domain, with the rest looked up from reference TRBV7-9 and TRBJ2-7, is DTGVSQNPRHKITKRGQNVTFRCDPISEHNRLYWYRQTLGQGPEFLTYFQNEAQLEKSRLLSDRFSAERPKGSFSTLEIQRTEQGDSAMYLCASSPTGQGLYEQYFGPGTRLTVT.

The J gene is TRBJ1-2, the V gene TRBV5-4; D call uncertain. Trimming removed 1 base at V and 5 bases at J, with 12 bases between. The CDR3 loop spans 14 amino acids. Per germline, CDR1 SGHNT and CDR2 YYREEE (reference sequence). CDR3 nucleotides: TGTGCCAGCAGCTTGAAGGGAGGCGGTTATGGCTACACCTTC. Protein product: CASSLKGGGYGYTF. Full variable domain (missing parts from reference TRBV5-4 and TRBJ1-2): ETGVTQSPTHLIKTRGQQVTLRCSSQSGHNTVSWYQQALGQGPQFIFQYYREEENGRGNFPPRFSGLQFPNYSSELNVNALELDDSALYLCASSLKGGGYGYTFGSGTRLTVV.

The chain uses TRBV2 and TRBJ1-5, with TRBD1 matching over 7 bases. This CDR3 spans 15 amino acids. Germline values: CDR1 SNHLY, CDR2 FYNNEI. V shed 7 bases, J shed 6 bases, and the junction held 12 bases outside the gene matches. The CDR3: CASKTMAGGPQPQHF. The CDR3 DNA reads as TGTGCCAGCAAGACGATGGCAGGGGGTCCTCAGCCCCAGCATTTT. Full variable domain (remainder filled in from reference TRBV2 and TRBJ1-5): EPEVTQTPSHQVTQMGQEVILRCVPISNHLYFYWYRQILGQKVEFLVSFYNNEISEKSEIFDDQFSVERPDGSNFTLKIRSTKLEDSAMYFCASKTMAGGPQPQHFGDGTRLSIL.

The genes are TRBV29-1 and TRBJ2-3; the D is unclear. This CDR3 contains 12 residues. The V and J ends lost 5 bases and 1 base respectively, with 7 bases between them. Germline loops: CDR1 SQVTM, CDR2 ANQGSEA. The CDR3 DNA sequence: TGCAGCGTTCTAGATGGCACAGATACGCAGTATTTT. It yields the protein CSVLDGTDTQYF.

V and J are TRBV29-1 and TRBJ2-1, with 10 bases fitting TRBD2. Trimming removed 5 bases from V and 10 bases from J; junction bases left unmatched: 8. Per the germline V gene, CDR1 is SQVTM and CDR2 is ANQGSEA. The CDR3 covers 13 residues. The CDR3 is CSVCLAGVGEQFF. The DNA for the CDR3 is TGCAGCGTTTGCCTAGCGGGAGTCGGGGAGCAGTTCTTC.

This clone was detected many times. J is TRBJ2-3 and V is TRBV7-2; TRBD1 agrees at 7 bases. Germline lookup yields CDR1 SGHTA and CDR2 FQGNSA. This CDR3 contains 15 residues. The ends lost 1 base at V and 6 bases at J; junction bases unmatched: 7. The CDR3: CASSLVSTGEDTQYF. Here the CDR3 DNA reads TGTGCCAGCAGCTTAGTGAGTACAGGGGAGGATACGCAGTATTTT.

This clone was seen a handful of times. This chain connects TRBV7-6 to TRBJ1-5; D remains ambiguous. CDR3 length: 14 residues. Germline assignment: CDR1 SGHVS and CDR2 FNYEAQ. V gave up 1 base and J gave up 2 bases, with 6 bases separating them. Here the CDR3 DNA reads TGTGCCAGCAGCTTAGTTGAGGGCAATCAGCCCCAGCATTTT. Its protein is CASSLVEGNQPQHF.

V and J are TRBV7-2 and TRBJ1-1; D not certain. Trimming took 0 bases from V and 0 from J, leaving 5 bases between them. The germline V gene encodes CDR1 SGHTA and CDR2 FQGNSA. The CDR3 length is 14 residues. CDR3 protein: CASSLARMNTEAFF. DNA of the CDR3: TGTGCCAGCAGCTTAGCACGGATGAACACTGAAGCTTTCTTT.

The chain links TRBV2 to TRBJ1-5; no clear D. Germline V gene sequence: CDR1 SNHLY, CDR2 FYNNEI. Between the trimmed V and J ends, which lost 4 bases and 8 bases, there was a span of 9 bases. CDR3 length: 12 residues. The CDR3 sequence is CASSAFLKPQHF. CDR3 nucleotide sequence: TGTGCCAGCAGTGCCTTCCTTAAGCCCCAGCATTTT. The complete variable domain, with remaining parts taken from reference TRBV2 and TRBJ1-5, reads EPEVTQTPSHQVTQMGQEVILRCVPISNHLYFYWYRQILGQKVEFLVSFYNNEISEKSEIFDDQFSVERPDGSNFTLKIRSTKLEDSAMYFCASSAFLKPQHFGDGTRLSIL.

The rearrangement links TRBV25-1 to TRBJ1-1, with 8 bases aligning to TRBD1. CDR1 is MGHDK, CDR2 SYGVNS, per germline. The V segment lost 3 bases and the J segment 3 bases; nucleotides outside the gene matches: 6. The length of the CDR3 is 15 residues. This CDR3 is CASSDLDRDDTEAFF. DNA for the CDR3: TGTGCCAGCAGTGATCTGGACAGGGATGACACTGAAGCTTTCTTT.

This clone appeared a few times. V and J are TRBV18 and TRBJ2-5; D is undetermined. This CDR3 region has 12 residues. Germline CDR1 is KGHSH and CDR2 is LQKENI. V was clipped by 3 bases and J by 5 bases, with 7 bases between them. CDR3 region: CASSPNFETQYF. As DNA, the CDR3 is TGTGCCAGCTCACCTAATTTTGAGACCCAGTACTTC.

The rearrangement links TRBV5-1 to TRBJ2-7; 9 nucleotides match TRBD2. V lost 0 bases and J lost 0; bases outside the gene matches: 7. The CDR3 consists of 17 residues. Looked up from germline, CDR1 is SGHRS and CDR2 is YFSETQ. The CDR3 region has the DNA TGCGCCAGCAGCTTGGATGATAGCGGGAGCCCCTCCTACGAGCAGTACTTC. Protein: CASSLDDSGSPSYEQYF.

The CDR3 reads CASSQELAGGSHEQYF. CDR3 in DNA: TGTGCCAGCAGCCAAGAACTAGCGGGAGGATCCCACGAGCAGTACTTC. The chain employs TRBV4-2 and TRBJ2-7, with 12 bases matching TRBD2. Trimming cost V 0 bases and J 5 bases; bases outside gene matches: 5. The CDR3 is 16 residues long. Germline loops: CDR1 LGHNA, CDR2 YNFKEQ.

This clone has only a few counts. V is TRBV7-2 and J is TRBJ2-7; the match to TRBD1 covers 9 bases. Germline trimming cut 3 bases from V and 6 bases from J; bases unmatched to any gene: 9. Germline CDR1 reads SGHTA; CDR2 reads FQGNSA. The CDR3 loop spans 15 amino acids. The CDR3 DNA reads as TGTGCCAGCAGCTTGGGACAGGGCCCCTACGGCGAGCAGTACTTC. Translated, it gives CASSLGQGPYGEQYF.

V usage is TRBV29-1 and J usage is TRBJ2-1; D ambiguous. V was shortened by 4 bases and J by 0 bases, with 7 bases between the two germline ends. This CDR3 spans 13 amino acids. CDR1 and CDR2 from the germline V gene are SQVTM and ANQGSEA. The CDR3 region is CSVVQSSYNEQFF. As DNA, the CDR3 is TGCAGCGTTGTCCAGAGCTCCTACAATGAGCAGTTCTTC.

The V gene is TRBV12-1, the J gene TRBJ2-7; the table gives TRBD2 as D, unverified against the DNA. TRBV12-1 is a documented pseudogene. This CDR3 region has 15 residues. CDR3 region: CASSLERRDRYEQYF. The CDR3 nucleotides read TGTGCCAGCAGCTTAGAGAGGCGAGACCGCTACGAGCAGTACTTC.

This clone was detected ten times or more. The chain links TRBV18 to TRBJ2-2; tentatively, D is TRBD2 (6 bases). Trimming stripped 3 bases from V and 0 bases from J, with 11 bases between. The germline CDR1 and CDR2 sequences are KGHSH and LQKENI. The CDR3 has 16 amino acids. The CDR3 nucleotides are TGTGCCAGCTCACCGGAGGGACTCTCGAACACCGGGGAGCTGTTTTTT. Protein product: CASSPEGLSNTGELFF.